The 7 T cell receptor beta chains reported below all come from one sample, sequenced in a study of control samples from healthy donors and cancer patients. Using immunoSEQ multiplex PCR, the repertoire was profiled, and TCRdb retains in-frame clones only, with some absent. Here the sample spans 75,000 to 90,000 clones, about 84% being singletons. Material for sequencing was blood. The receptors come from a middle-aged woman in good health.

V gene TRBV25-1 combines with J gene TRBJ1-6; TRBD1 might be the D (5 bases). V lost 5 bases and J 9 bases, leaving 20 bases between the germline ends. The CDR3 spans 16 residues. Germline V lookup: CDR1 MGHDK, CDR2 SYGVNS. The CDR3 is CASSSMGVRSGSPLHF. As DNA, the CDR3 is TGTGCCAGCAGTTCGATGGGGGTCCGGAGTGGTTCACCCCTCCACTTT.

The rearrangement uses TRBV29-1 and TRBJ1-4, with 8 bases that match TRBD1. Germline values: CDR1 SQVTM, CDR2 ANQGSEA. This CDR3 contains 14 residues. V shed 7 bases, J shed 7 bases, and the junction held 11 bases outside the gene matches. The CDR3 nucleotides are TGCAGCGCCACAGACAGGGGAGGCGGTGAAAAACTGTTTTTT. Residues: CSATDRGGGEKLFF.

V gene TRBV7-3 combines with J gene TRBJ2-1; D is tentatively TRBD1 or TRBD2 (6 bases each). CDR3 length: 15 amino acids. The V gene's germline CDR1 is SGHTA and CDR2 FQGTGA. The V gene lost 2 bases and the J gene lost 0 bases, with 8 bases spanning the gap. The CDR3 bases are TGTGCCAGCAGCTTAGGGGGGCCCTCCTACAATGAGCAGTTCTTC. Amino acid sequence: CASSLGGPSYNEQFF.

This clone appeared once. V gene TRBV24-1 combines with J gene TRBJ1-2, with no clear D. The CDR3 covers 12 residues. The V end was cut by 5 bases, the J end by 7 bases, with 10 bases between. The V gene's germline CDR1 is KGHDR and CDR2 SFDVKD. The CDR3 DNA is TGTGCCACCAGTGTCCCCGGTGGTGGCTACACCTTC. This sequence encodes CATSVPGGGYTF.

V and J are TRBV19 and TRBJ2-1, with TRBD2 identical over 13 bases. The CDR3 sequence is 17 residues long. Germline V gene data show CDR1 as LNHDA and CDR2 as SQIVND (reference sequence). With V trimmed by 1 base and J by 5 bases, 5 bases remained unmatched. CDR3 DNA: TGTGCCAGTAGTATAGGTGCGACTAGCGGGGGGAACAATGAGCAGTTCTTC. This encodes CASSIGATSGGNNEQFF. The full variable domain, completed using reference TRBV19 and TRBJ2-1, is DGGITQSPKYLFRKEGQNVTLSCEQNLNHDAMYWYRQDPGQGLRLIYYSQIVNDFQKGDIAEGYSVSREKKESFPLTVTSAQKNPTAFYLCASSIGATSGGNNEQFFGPGTRLTVL.

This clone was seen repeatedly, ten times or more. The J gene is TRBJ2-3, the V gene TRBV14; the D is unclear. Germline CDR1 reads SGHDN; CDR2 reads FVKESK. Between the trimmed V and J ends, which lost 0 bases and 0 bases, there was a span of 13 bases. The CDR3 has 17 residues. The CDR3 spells CASSQDPAASSTDTQYF. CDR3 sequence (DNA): TGTGCCAGCAGCCAAGATCCGGCAGCCTCTAGCACAGATACGCAGTATTTT. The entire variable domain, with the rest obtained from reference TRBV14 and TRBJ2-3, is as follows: EAGVTQFPSHSVIEKGQTVTLRCDPISGHDNLYWYRRVMGKEIKFLLHFVKESKQDESGMPNNRFLAERTGGTYSTLKVQPAELEDSGVYFCASSQDPAASSTDTQYFGPGTRLTVL.

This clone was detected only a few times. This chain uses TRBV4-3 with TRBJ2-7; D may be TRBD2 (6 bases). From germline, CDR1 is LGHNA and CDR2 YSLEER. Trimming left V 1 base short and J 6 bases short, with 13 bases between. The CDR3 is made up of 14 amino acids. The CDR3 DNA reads TGCGCCAGCAGCCAAGTGCGAGGAGGGGTCGAGCAGTACTTC. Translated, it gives CASSQVRGGVEQYF.